These 27 T cell receptor beta chains came from one sample sequenced in a study of cytomegalovirus exposure and HLA in healthy donors. This PCR relied on a set of 60 Vbeta primers and 13 Jbeta primers. The protocol was immunoSEQ multiplex PCR, while the TCRdb copy is restricted to in-frame clones and leaves out a portion. Of about 150,000 clones listed, roughly 8.8% are singletons. The material sequenced was PBMCs. These receptors originate from a woman in her thirties or forties in good health and CMV-seropositive.

This chain joins TRBV5-1 and TRBJ1-3; 9 bases align to TRBD1. Germline V gene lookup returns CDR1 SGHRS and CDR2 YFSETQ. Trimming removed 6 bases from V and 4 bases from J; junction bases left unmatched: 8. The CDR3 sequence is 15 residues long. This CDR3 is CASKEQGASGNTIYF. CDR3 sequence (DNA): TGCGCCAGCAAGGAACAGGGGGCGTCGGGAAACACCATATATTTT.

This clone has a handful of counts. This rearrangement joins TRBV6-5 to TRBJ2-2; a possible D gene is TRBD1 (6 bases). This CDR3 is 16 amino acids long. V lost 2 bases and J lost 2, with 12 bases in between. CDR1 is MNHEY, CDR2 SVGAGI, per germline. CDR3 amino acids: CASSYQTGTNTGELFF. The CDR3, as DNA: TGTGCCAGCAGTTACCAGACAGGAACTAACACCGGGGAGCTGTTTTTT.

This clone was found a few times. This chain joins TRBV18 and TRBJ2-1; 7 positions match TRBD1. CDR1 and CDR2 (germline): KGHSH, LQKENI. This CDR3 has 13 residues. Unmatched junction bases numbered 4, after V lost 6 bases and J lost 5 bases. The CDR3 sequence: CASSGQINNEQFF. The CDR3 DNA reads as TGTGCCAGCTCGGGACAGATAAACAATGAGCAGTTCTTC.

The chain couples TRBV2 to TRBJ2-7; 7 nucleotides agree with TRBD1. J was trimmed by 2 bases and V by 6 bases; bases with no gene match: 1. The V gene's germline CDR1 is SNHLY and CDR2 FYNNEI. The CDR3 spans 12 residues. The CDR3 DNA follows: TGTGCCAGCAGCAGGGGGACCTACGAGCAGTACTTC. Amino acids: CASSRGTYEQYF.

Points on this clone: Different DNA sequences within this sample yield the same CDR3. The chain combines TRBV2 with TRBJ2-7; 15 nucleotides line up with TRBD2. Trimming removed 10 bases from V and 0 bases from J; junction bases left unmatched: 10. Germline CDR1 is SNHLY and CDR2 is FYNNEI. The CDR3 covers 17 residues. The CDR3 DNA sequence: TGTGCCACCAGAGGGACTAGCGGGGGGACCTCCTCCTACGAGCAGTACTTC. It is translated as CATRGTSGGTSSYEQYF.

The genes are TRBV15 and TRBJ2-2; D may be TRBD2 (5 bases). Trimming removed 0 bases from V and 4 bases from J, with 12 bases in between. CDR3 length: 16 residues. CDR1 and CDR2 from the germline V gene are LNHNV and YYDKDF (reference sequence). This CDR3 is CATSRDWFGGTGELFF. The CDR3 coding sequence is TGTGCCACCAGCAGAGATTGGTTCGGAGGCACCGGGGAGCTGTTTTTT. Together with reference TRBV15 and TRBJ2-2, the CDR3 gives the full variable domain: DAMVIQNPRYQVTQFGKPVTLSCSQTLNHNVMYWYQQKSSQAPKLLFHYYDKDFNNEADTPDNFQSRRPNTSFCFLDIRSPGLGDTAMYLCATSRDWFGGTGELFFGEGSRLTVL.

This clone was observed a few times. A far larger clone is one nucleotide away, so this likely arose from a read error. This CDR3 is also generated by other DNA sequences in the sample. The chain couples TRBV2 to TRBJ2-7; D is undetermined. CDR3 size: 12 residues. The germline V gene has CDR1 SNHLY and CDR2 FYNNEI. V lost 4 bases to trimming and J lost 4 bases, with 8 bases between them. CDR3 sequence (DNA): TGTGCCAGCAGTGGGCCCTCATACGAGCAGTACTTC. It specifies CASSGPSYEQYF.

There are a few counts of this clone. The chain uses TRBV11-3 and TRBJ1-1; possibly TRBD1 for D (6 bases). V lost 8 bases to trimming and J lost 6 bases, with 28 bases between them. Germline CDR1 SGHNT, CDR2 YENEEA. The CDR3 is made up of 17 amino acids. The CDR3 region is CASGKTSGVSSNAEAFF. The CDR3 coding sequence is TGTGCCAGCGGCAAAACGTCAGGGGTCAGCTCAAACGCTGAAGCTTTCTTT.

This clone was seen a few times. The rearrangement links TRBV5-4 to TRBJ1-1; D unclear. The CDR3 spans 13 residues. V was trimmed by 4 bases and J by 1 base, leaving 8 bases between them. The germline CDR1 and CDR2 sequences are SGHNT and YYREEE (reference sequence). CDR3 loop: CASSLLENTEAFF. The CDR3 DNA is TGTGCCAGCAGCCTCTTAGAGAACACTGAAGCTTTCTTT.

The table lists this clone with a few counts. The chain uses TRBV5-4 and TRBJ2-5; perhaps TRBD2 as D (6 bases). V gave up 4 bases and J gave up 4 bases, with 14 bases separating them. Germline-derived CDR1 and CDR2 are SGHNT and YYREEE (reference sequence). This CDR3 has 14 amino acids. CDR3 DNA: TGTGCCAGCAGCAGTAACATGGGGGGAGAGACCCAGTACTTC. Translating it yields CASSSNMGGETQYF.

The rearrangement uses TRBV9 and TRBJ2-3, with TRBD2 matching over 7 bases. CDR3 length: 18 residues. Germline CDR1 is SGDLS and CDR2 is YYNGEE. Trimming took 0 bases from V and 4 from J; bases not matched to a gene: 14. CDR3 sequence (DNA): TGTGCCAGCAGCGTAGGCGGGGGTAGGACGATCGGTGCAGATACGCAGTATTTT. Translating it yields CASSVGGGRTIGADTQYF.

This clone occurred a few times. The CDR3 sequence is CASSQYSDEDEAFF. The CDR3 DNA is TGCGCCAGCAGCCAATATTCGGATGAGGATGAAGCTTTCTTT. The chain uses TRBV4-3 and TRBJ1-1; D is undetermined. The V gene lost 2 bases and the J gene lost 7 bases, with 14 bases spanning the gap. This CDR3 region has 14 residues. Per germline, CDR1 LGHNA and CDR2 YSLEER.

In this sample, this clone turned up a few times. V is TRBV11-3 and J is TRBJ2-7; possibly TRBD1 for D (6 bases). The length of the CDR3 is 16 residues. CDR1 and CDR2 (germline): SGHNT, YENEEA. V was cut by 0 bases and J by 2 bases, with 14 bases left in between. The CDR3 here is CASSLEAGARPYEQYF. The CDR3 bases are TGTGCCAGCAGCTTAGAGGCAGGGGCCAGACCCTACGAGCAGTACTTC.

The V gene is TRBV27, the J gene TRBJ1-1; D gene ambiguous. The germline V gene encodes CDR1 MNHEY and CDR2 SMNVEV (reference sequence). The length of the CDR3 is 15 residues. Trimming removed 6 bases at V and 4 bases at J, with 18 bases between. CDR3 DNA: TGTGCCAGCAGCCCTACCTGGAGTTTGATCACTGAAGCTTTCTTT. This encodes CASSPTWSLITEAFF.

V is TRBV5-1 and J is TRBJ2-3, with 11 positions matching TRBD1. The J segment lost 6 bases and the V segment lost 0 bases, leaving 6 bases of the junction unmatched. Germline-derived CDR1 and CDR2 are SGHRS and YFSETQ. The CDR3 runs to 16 residues. This CDR3 reads CASSLAGTGGFDTQYF. CDR3 nucleotides: TGCGCCAGCAGCTTGGCTGGGACAGGGGGTTTTGATACGCAGTATTTT.

The J gene is TRBJ2-2, the V gene TRBV6-1; 7 bases match TRBD1. Losses at the gene ends were 6 bases for V and 3 bases for J; bases not matched to a gene: 7. CDR3 length: 15 amino acids. Germline V gene data show CDR1 as MNHNS and CDR2 as SASEGT. CDR3 sequence reads: CASRADRTYTGELFF. CDR3 sequence (DNA): TGTGCCAGCAGGGCGGACAGGACATACACCGGGGAGCTGTTTTTT.

The chain joins TRBV5-1 to TRBJ2-1; TRBD2 aligns across 10 bases. Germline-derived CDR1 and CDR2 are SGHRS and YFSETQ. The CDR3 is 15 amino acids. With 4 bases clipped from V and 6 bases from J, the junction kept 7 bases outside the gene matches. The CDR3 coding sequence is TGCGCCAGCAGCGCCGGGCCTAGCGGGGGCAATGAGCAGTTCTTC. It yields the protein CASSAGPSGGNEQFF.

V gene TRBV9 combines with J gene TRBJ2-5, with 11 bases identical to TRBD1. The J call is uncertain, as TRBJ2-7 better fits the DNA end. The germline V gene has CDR1 SGDLS and CDR2 YYNGEE. The CDR3 has 16 residues. CDR3 sequence (DNA): TGTGCCAGCAGCCAGACTCCGGGACAGGGGGGCCACGAGCAGTACTTC. Translating gives CASSQTPGQGGHEQYF.

The chain carries TRBV10-3 and TRBJ2-3, with a possible D match to TRBD2 (6 bases). Germline-derived CDR1 and CDR2 are ENHRY and SYGVKD. V was shortened by 2 bases and J by 2 bases, with 14 bases between the two germline ends. The CDR3 totals 16 residues. The CDR3 is CAISEARAGITDTQYF. The CDR3 nucleotides read TGTGCCATCAGTGAGGCCAGGGCGGGGATCACAGATACGCAGTATTTT.

This clone has only a few counts. This rearrangement joins TRBV5-4 to TRBJ1-2, with a tentative D call TRBD1 (5 bases). The CDR3 is made up of 14 amino acids. CDR1 is SGHNT and CDR2 is YYREEE in the germline V gene (reference sequence). Trimming took 1 base from V and 3 from J, leaving 10 bases between them. The CDR3 nucleotides read TGTGCCAGCAGCTTGAGGGGCAACCACTATGGCTACACCTTC. It is translated as CASSLRGNHYGYTF.

This clone was detected only a few times. The chain carries TRBV5-1 and TRBJ2-1, with TRBD2 identical over 12 bases. The V gene end was trimmed by 6 bases and the J gene end by 7 bases; junction bases not matched to a gene: 8. The CDR3 covers 15 residues. Germline lookup yields CDR1 SGHRS and CDR2 YFSETQ. The chain's CDR3 is CASTILAGGFNEQFF. The CDR3 bases are TGCGCCAGCACAATACTAGCGGGGGGTTTTAATGAGCAGTTCTTC. The full variable domain, rest sourced from reference TRBV5-1 and TRBJ2-1, is KAGVTQTPRYLIKTRGQQVTLSCSPISGHRSVSWYQQTPGQGLQFLFEYFSETQRNKGNFPGRFSGRQFSNSRSEMNVSTLELGDSALYLCASTILAGGFNEQFFGPGTRLTVL.

The CDR3 loop is CASSVEEGPPRAFF. The CDR3 nucleotides are TGTGCCAGCAGCGTAGAAGAAGGTCCCCCGAGGGCTTTCTTT. The chain joins TRBV9 to TRBJ1-1; no reliable D call. V lost 0 bases to trimming and J lost 11 bases, with 17 bases between them. This CDR3 region has 14 residues. Germline-derived CDR1 and CDR2 are SGDLS and YYNGEE.

This clone was seen only a few times. The CDR3 nucleotides are TGTGCCAGCAGCCAATGGGGGGTAACTAATGAAAAACTGTTTTTT. The encoded protein is CASSQWGVTNEKLFF. V and J are TRBV5-6 and TRBJ1-4; TRBD1 might be the D (5 bases). The CDR3 contains 15 residues. CDR1 is SGHDT and CDR2 is YYEEEE in the germline V gene. Trimming took 4 bases from V and 1 from J, leaving 11 bases between them.

The chain employs TRBV5-1 and TRBJ1-2; 10 nucleotides align to TRBD1. CDR1 is SGHRS, CDR2 YFSETQ, per germline. This CDR3 is built from 15 residues. The V segment lost 0 bases and the J segment 3 bases; nucleotides outside the gene matches: 2. The CDR3 is CASSLGGTGDYGYTF. CDR3 coding DNA: TGCGCCAGCAGCTTGGGTGGGACAGGGGACTATGGCTACACCTTC.

The sample holds a few counts of this clone. The chain employs TRBV5-8 and TRBJ1-6, with a tentative D call TRBD1 (5 bases). This CDR3 is built from 15 residues. Trimming shortened V by 2 bases and J by 0 bases, and 6 bases separated the two germline ends. From germline, CDR1 is SGHTS and CDR2 YDEGEE. In DNA, the CDR3 is TGTGCCAGCAGCTTACAGGTCTCCTATAATTCACCCCTCCACTTT. Its protein product is CASSLQVSYNSPLHF.

This clone was seen a handful of times. The chain has TRBV27 and TRBJ1-1; D is perhaps TRBD1 (6 bases). CDR3 size: 16 residues. V lost 1 base, J lost 2 bases, and 14 bases lay in between. Germline V gives CDR1 MNHEY, CDR2 SMNVEV (reference sequence). The CDR3 coding sequence is TGTGCCAGCAGTTTATACTGGGGGGGCCAAAACACTGAAGCTTTCTTT. Its translation is CASSLYWGGQNTEAFF.

The rearrangement uses TRBV7-8 and TRBJ2-1; 9 bases line up with TRBD2. V gave up 2 bases and J gave up 6 bases; unmatched junction bases: 5. The length of the CDR3 is 15 residues. Germline V gene sequence: CDR1 SGHVS, CDR2 FQNEAQ. The CDR3 reads CASSLLLAGPNEQFF. Written as DNA, the CDR3 is TGTGCCAGCAGCTTACTACTAGCGGGTCCCAATGAGCAGTTCTTC.